Detailed here is one T cell receptor (beta chain). The record originates from a study of T cell changes during pregnancy in multiple sclerosis. CDR1 is SEHNR, CDR2 FQNEAQ, per germline (reference sequence). The CDR3 is 15 amino acids. Trimming took off 4 bases at V and 0 bases at J, with 12 bases between the two ends. Sequenced by immunoSEQ multiplex PCR; TCRdb stores in-frame clones only, minus some. The data show tens of thousands of clones, with 75% to 90% seen just once and around 0.57% held by the top ten. This chain connects TRBV7-9 to TRBJ1-2, with D possibly TRBD1 on 5 matching bases. This clonotype was obtained from a female donor with multiple sclerosis, enrolled in a pregnancy study. The starting material was CD4+ T cells from peripheral blood mononuclear cells, obtained in the first trimester of pregnancy. The CDR3 DNA reads TGTGCCAGCAGCTCCCAGCTCAGGGCTAACTATGGCTACACCTTC. Protein sequence: CASSSQLRANYGYTF.